The rows below give T cell receptor beta chains drawn from one sample of a study of T cell repertoires in cytomegalovirus infection. TCRdb fed the reads into MiXCR, producing one record per CDR3 protein. Seen here are about 360,000 distinct CDR3 sequences, 15% to 20% observed once, and the top ten hold around 8.6%. What was sequenced was PBMCs. Receptors originate from a human donor in good health (CMV status not recorded). Some clones in this sample may be carry-over from other donors' samples. Each CDR3 is given with its conserved first and last residue. Fields, in order: V gene, D gene, J gene, clone size, CDR3 protein, CDR3 DNA. A D gene is named only where the DNA matches it firmly. Rows may omit the clone size; those that give it use once, few, many or a size class.

>TRBV12-3/TRBV12-4|.|TRBJ2-7|many
CASSLPGITEQYF
TGTGCCAGCAGTTTACCGGGAATAACCGAGCAGTACTTC
>TRBV7-2|.|TRBJ2-7|many
CASSSRWVYEQYF
TGTGCCAGCAGCTCCAGATGGGTCTACGAGCAGTACTTC
>TRBV6-6|.|TRBJ2-7|.
CASSYSGVEQYF
TGTGCCAGCAGTTACTCGGGGGTCGAGCAGTACTTC
>TRBV20-1|.|TRBJ1-6|many
CSARDSYNSPLHF
TGCAGTGCTCGGGACTCCTATAATTCACCCCTCCACTTT
>TRBV12-3/TRBV12-4|.|TRBJ2-5|few
CASTEQGQGGETQYF
TGTGCCAGCACCGAACAGGGTCAGGGGGGGGAGACCCAGTACTTC
>TRBV10-3|.|TRBJ2-1|.
CAISEGKPYDNEQFF
TGTGCCATCAGTGAAGGAAAGCCCTACGACAATGAGCAGTTCTTC
>TRBV12-3/TRBV12-4|.|TRBJ1-5|many
CASSRTGRVKPQHF
TGTGCCAGCAGTCGGACGGGTCGCGTTAAGCCCCAGCATTTT
>TRBV12-3/TRBV12-4|.|TRBJ1-1|.
CASGTGYKAGEAFF
TGTGCCAGCGGCACCGGATACAAAGCGGGTGAAGCTTTCTTT
>TRBV20-1|TRBD2|TRBJ2-7|.
CSPCRGDEQYF
TGCAGTCCTTGTCGGGGGGACGAGCAGTACTTC
>TRBV7-2|.|TRBJ1-6|few
CASSFFGVGSPLHF
TGTGCCAGCAGCTTTTTTGGGGTTGGCTCACCCCTCCACTTT